This TCR beta chain was retrieved from a study of cytomegalovirus exposure and HLA in healthy donors. Regarding the study as a whole: There were some V segments, including TRBV6-2 and TRBV6-3, excluded as indistinguishable. A later examination showed that TCR association rates differed by HLA locus, with DRB1 most and HLA-C fewest.

The sample holds a few counts of this clone. Its target is unknown. V was trimmed by 6 bases and J by 3 bases, leaving 17 bases between them. Germline V gives CDR1 MNHNY, CDR2 SVGAGI (reference sequence). This CDR3 region has 15 residues. Both 60 Vbeta primers and 13 Jbeta primers went into the PCR. Data came from immunoSEQ multiplex PCR; TCRdb stores just in-frame clones and leaves some out. The table shows about 57,000 clones, with more than 60% occurring only once. Sequenced sample: PBMCs. The chain uses TRBV6-6 and TRBJ1-1; perhaps TRBD1 as D (6 bases). The source of this sequence is a woman aged 30 to 39 in good health and CMV-seronegative. The CDR3, as DNA: TGTGCCAGCAGCCGACACAGGGATGGGGACACTGAAGCTTTCTTT. Translating gives CASSRHRDGDTEAFF.